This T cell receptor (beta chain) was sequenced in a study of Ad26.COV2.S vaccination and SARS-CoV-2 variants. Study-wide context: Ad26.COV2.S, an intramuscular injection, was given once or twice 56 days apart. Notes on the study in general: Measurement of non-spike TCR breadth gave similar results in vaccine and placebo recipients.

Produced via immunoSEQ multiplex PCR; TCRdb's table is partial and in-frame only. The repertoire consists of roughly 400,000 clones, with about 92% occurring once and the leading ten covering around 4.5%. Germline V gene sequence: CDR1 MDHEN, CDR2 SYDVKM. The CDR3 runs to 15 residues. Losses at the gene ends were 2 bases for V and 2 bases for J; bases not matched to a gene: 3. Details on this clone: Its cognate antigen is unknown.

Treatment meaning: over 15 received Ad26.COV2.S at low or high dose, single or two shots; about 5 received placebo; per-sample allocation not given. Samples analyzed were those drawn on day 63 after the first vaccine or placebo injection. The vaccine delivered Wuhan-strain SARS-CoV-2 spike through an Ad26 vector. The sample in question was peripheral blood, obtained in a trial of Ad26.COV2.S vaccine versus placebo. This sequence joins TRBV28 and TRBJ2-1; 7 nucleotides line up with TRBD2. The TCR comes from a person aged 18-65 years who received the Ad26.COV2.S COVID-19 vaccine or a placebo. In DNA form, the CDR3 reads TGTGCCAGCAGTTTACTGCTAGCGGCCTACAATGAGCAGTTCTTC. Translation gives CASSLLLAAYNEQFF.